This is a list of T cell receptor beta chains from one sample in a study of blood T cell repertoires in COVID-19. The assay was immunoSEQ multiplex PCR, and TCRdb's table has in-frame clones only and misses some. The table shows 250,000 or so clones, with around 89% occurring only once. The source material was peripheral blood. Receptors were obtained from a woman aged 60-75 years with COVID-19, enrolled during active disease. The CDR3 runs from the conserved cysteine through the conserved F or W. The D gene is left open where the match is weak. For some rows the clone size is stated as once, few or many, or as a class when expanded; others skip it.

d_gene: TRBD1; j_gene: TRBJ1-5; abundance: -; v_gene: TRBV7-8; CDR3aa: CASSLAGTGVQPQHF; CDR3nt: TGTGCCAGCAGCTTAGCTGGGACAGGGGTTCAGCCCCAGCATTTT
d_gene: TRBD1; j_gene: TRBJ2-6; abundance: -; v_gene: TRBV3-1/TRBV3-2; CDR3aa: CASTGTGGSGANVLTF; CDR3nt: TGTGCCAGCACCGGGACAGGGGGCTCTGGGGCCAACGTCCTGACTTTC
d_gene: TRBD1; j_gene: TRBJ2-1; abundance: -; v_gene: TRBV9; CDR3aa: CASSAYTGTGYGEQFF; CDR3nt: TGTGCCAGCAGCGCTTACACCGGGACAGGGTACGGTGAGCAGTTCTTC
d_gene: TRBD1; j_gene: TRBJ2-6; abundance: -; v_gene: TRBV7-9; CDR3aa: CASSGTGPPGANVLTF; CDR3nt: TGTGCCAGCAGCGGGACAGGGCCCCCTGGGGCCAACGTCCTGACTTTC
d_gene: TRBD1; j_gene: TRBJ1-2; abundance: once; v_gene: TRBV6-5; CDR3aa: CASSRTGLNYGYTF; CDR3nt: TGTGCCAGCAGTCGGACAGGGCTTAACTATGGCTACACCTTC
d_gene: TRBD1; j_gene: TRBJ1-2; abundance: -; v_gene: TRBV28; CDR3aa: CASSLMGTGGYGYTF; CDR3nt: TGTGCCAGCAGTCTGATGGGGACAGGGGGGTATGGCTACACCTTC
d_gene: -; j_gene: TRBJ2-3; abundance: once; v_gene: TRBV5-4; CDR3aa: CASSLERGYTDTQYF; CDR3nt: TGTGCCAGCAGCTTGGAACGGGGGTACACAGATACGCAGTATTTT
d_gene: TRBD1; j_gene: TRBJ2-7; abundance: -; v_gene: TRBV7-2; CDR3aa: CASSPPRDRTYEQYF; CDR3nt: TGTGCCAGCAGCCCACCCCGGGACAGAACCTACGAGCAGTACTTC
d_gene: -; j_gene: TRBJ1-5; abundance: -; v_gene: TRBV27; CDR3aa: CASSRGRVNQPQHF; CDR3nt: TGTGCCAGCAGTCGAGGCCGAGTGAATCAGCCCCAGCATTTT
d_gene: TRBD1; j_gene: TRBJ2-2; abundance: -; v_gene: TRBV16; CDR3aa: CASRRDRWNTGELFF; CDR3nt: TGTGCCAGCAGAAGGGACAGGTGGAACACCGGGGAGCTGTTTTTT
d_gene: -; j_gene: TRBJ2-7; abundance: -; v_gene: TRBV11-2; CDR3aa: CASSLISEVDEQYF; CDR3nt: TGTGCCAGCAGCTTAATTAGCGAGGTAGACGAGCAGTACTTC
d_gene: TRBD1; j_gene: TRBJ1-6; abundance: -; v_gene: TRBV19; CDR3aa: CASSTNTGGNSPLHF; CDR3nt: TGTGCCAGTAGCACAAATACAGGGGGTAATTCACCCCTCCACTTT
d_gene: -; j_gene: TRBJ2-2; abundance: -; v_gene: TRBV5-1; CDR3aa: CASSLWERTGELFF; CDR3nt: TGCGCCAGCAGCTTGTGGGAGCGGACCGGGGAGCTGTTTTTT
d_gene: -; j_gene: TRBJ1-1; abundance: -; v_gene: TRBV3-1/TRBV3-2; CDR3aa: CASSHGQSNTEAFF; CDR3nt: TGTGCCAGCAGCCACGGACAGTCGAACACTGAAGCTTTCTTT
d_gene: TRBD1; j_gene: TRBJ1-5; abundance: -; v_gene: TRBV6-2/TRBV6-3; CDR3aa: CASSYLGQETNQPQHF; CDR3nt: TGTGCCAGCAGTTACCTTGGACAGGAGACTAATCAGCCCCAGCATTTT
d_gene: -; j_gene: TRBJ2-6; abundance: -; v_gene: TRBV7-8; CDR3aa: CASSRPVLSGANVLTF; CDR3nt: TGTGCCAGCAGCCGACCCGTACTATCTGGGGCCAACGTCCTGACTTTC
d_gene: -; j_gene: TRBJ2-1; abundance: -; v_gene: TRBV3-1/TRBV3-2; CDR3aa: CASSPSGTYYNEQFF; CDR3nt: TGTGCCAGCAGCCCATCCGGGACATATTACAATGAGCAGTTCTTC
d_gene: -; j_gene: TRBJ2-7; abundance: -; v_gene: TRBV10-3; CDR3aa: CAITRDISYEQYF; CDR3nt: TGTGCCATCACCCGGGACATCTCCTACGAGCAGTACTTC
d_gene: TRBD2; j_gene: TRBJ2-7; abundance: -; v_gene: TRBV7-2; CDR3aa: CASSLASGGFYEQYF; CDR3nt: TGTGCCAGCAGCTTAGCTAGCGGGGGGTTCTACGAGCAGTACTTC
d_gene: -; j_gene: TRBJ2-5; abundance: -; v_gene: TRBV7-3; CDR3aa: CASSPAGGGIETQYF; CDR3nt: TGTGCCAGCAGCCCCGCTGGGGGGGGCATCGAGACCCAGTACTTC
d_gene: -; j_gene: TRBJ2-1; abundance: once; v_gene: TRBV14; CDR3aa: CASSQGASYNEQFF; CDR3nt: TGTGCCAGCAGCCAAGGGGCCTCCTACAATGAGCAGTTCTTC
d_gene: TRBD2; j_gene: TRBJ2-3; abundance: -; v_gene: TRBV25-1; CDR3aa: CASRTSGTDTQYF; CDR3nt: TGTGCCAGCAGAACTAGCGGCACAGATACGCAGTATTTT
d_gene: -; j_gene: TRBJ1-1; abundance: -; v_gene: TRBV7-8; CDR3aa: CASSLAPGETEAFF; CDR3nt: TGTGCCAGCAGCTTAGCACCGGGGGAGACTGAAGCTTTCTTT
d_gene: -; j_gene: TRBJ1-2; abundance: -; v_gene: TRBV6-5; CDR3aa: CASIETQFINYGYTF; CDR3nt: TGTGCCAGCATCGAGACACAATTTATAAACTATGGCTACACCTTC
d_gene: -; j_gene: TRBJ1-1; abundance: -; v_gene: TRBV6-2/TRBV6-3; CDR3aa: CASSYGMNTEAFF; CDR3nt: TGTGCCAGCAGTTACGGCATGAACACTGAAGCTTTCTTT
d_gene: TRBD1; j_gene: TRBJ2-7; abundance: -; v_gene: TRBV28; CDR3aa: CASSHGTGGVFSYEQYF; CDR3nt: TGTGCCAGCAGTCACGGGACAGGAGGGGTATTCTCCTACGAGCAGTACTTC
d_gene: TRBD1; j_gene: TRBJ2-3; abundance: -; v_gene: TRBV3-1/TRBV3-2; CDR3aa: CASSRHRGTDTQYF; CDR3nt: TGTGCCAGCAGCCGGCACAGGGGTACAGATACGCAGTATTTT
d_gene: -; j_gene: TRBJ1-5; abundance: -; v_gene: TRBV6-4; CDR3aa: CASSSGRDQPQHF; CDR3nt: TGTGCCAGCAGTTCCGGCAGGGATCAGCCCCAGCATTTT
d_gene: TRBD2; j_gene: TRBJ2-1; abundance: -; v_gene: TRBV2; CDR3aa: CASSGSGGHSYNEQFF; CDR3nt: TGTGCCAGCAGTGGGAGCGGGGGCCACTCCTACAATGAGCAGTTCTTC
d_gene: -; j_gene: TRBJ2-7; abundance: -; v_gene: TRBV27; CDR3aa: CASSFGLAYEQYF; CDR3nt: TGTGCCAGCAGTTTCGGTCTCGCCTACGAGCAGTACTTC
d_gene: -; j_gene: TRBJ1-6; abundance: -; v_gene: TRBV18; CDR3aa: CASSPAVQDSPLHF; CDR3nt: TGTGCCAGCTCACCGGCAGTTCAGGATTCACCCCTCCACTTT
d_gene: -; j_gene: TRBJ2-2; abundance: few; v_gene: TRBV11-2; CDR3aa: CASSPMSQNTGELFF; CDR3nt: TGTGCCAGCAGCCCTATGAGTCAGAACACCGGGGAGCTGTTTTTT
d_gene: -; j_gene: TRBJ1-1; abundance: -; v_gene: TRBV10-3; CDR3aa: CAIISNTEAFF; CDR3nt: TGTGCCATCATCTCGAACACTGAAGCTTTCTTT
d_gene: TRBD1; j_gene: TRBJ1-6; abundance: -; v_gene: TRBV9; CDR3aa: CASSQGGAGQGKSPLHF; CDR3nt: TGTGCCAGCAGCCAGGGAGGGGCGGGACAGGGGAAATCACCCCTCCACTTT
d_gene: -; j_gene: TRBJ2-1; abundance: -; v_gene: TRBV11-2; CDR3aa: CASARPGSRSSYNEQFF; CDR3nt: TGTGCCAGCGCAAGGCCAGGGTCGCGTAGCTCCTACAATGAGCAGTTCTTC
d_gene: -; j_gene: TRBJ1-1; abundance: -; v_gene: TRBV7-9; CDR3aa: CASSPSTLTEAFF; CDR3nt: TGTGCCAGCAGCCCAAGTACATTGACTGAAGCTTTCTTT
d_gene: TRBD1; j_gene: TRBJ2-1; abundance: -; v_gene: TRBV5-1; CDR3aa: CASSSVGQGAVNEQFF; CDR3nt: TGCGCCAGCAGCTCAGTCGGACAGGGGGCAGTCAATGAGCAGTTCTTC
d_gene: -; j_gene: TRBJ1-5; abundance: -; v_gene: TRBV6-6; CDR3aa: CASSSMGRSNQPQHF; CDR3nt: TGTGCCAGCAGTTCCATGGGGCGAAGCAATCAGCCCCAGCATTTT
d_gene: TRBD2; j_gene: TRBJ2-3; abundance: -; v_gene: TRBV4-1; CDR3aa: CASSQVMSGGSTDTQYF; CDR3nt: TGCGCCAGCAGCCAAGTAATGTCGGGGGGGAGCACAGATACGCAGTATTTT
d_gene: -; j_gene: TRBJ2-5; abundance: -; v_gene: TRBV11-3; CDR3aa: CASSLAQGIQETQYF; CDR3nt: TGTGCCAGCAGCTTAGCCCAGGGAATCCAAGAGACCCAGTACTTC
d_gene: -; j_gene: TRBJ1-6; abundance: -; v_gene: TRBV7-9; CDR3aa: CASRDGQQNSPLHF; CDR3nt: TGTGCCAGCAGGGACGGACAGCAAAATTCACCCCTCCACTTT
d_gene: TRBD1; j_gene: TRBJ1-2; abundance: -; v_gene: TRBV10-3; CDR3aa: CAISELGQGAYGYTF; CDR3nt: TGTGCCATCAGTGAACTGGGACAGGGGGCCTATGGCTACACCTTC
d_gene: -; j_gene: TRBJ1-2; abundance: once; v_gene: TRBV3-1/TRBV3-2; CDR3aa: CASSQGFTGYSFNGYTF; CDR3nt: TGTGCCAGCAGCCAAGGGTTCACAGGGTACAGTTTTAATGGCTACACCTTC
d_gene: -; j_gene: TRBJ2-1; abundance: -; v_gene: TRBV19; CDR3aa: CASSWRDGPYNEQFF; CDR3nt: TGTGCCAGTAGTTGGCGGGACGGACCCTACAATGAGCAGTTCTTC
d_gene: TRBD1; j_gene: TRBJ2-2; abundance: -; v_gene: TRBV19; CDR3aa: CASSIQAGGSGELFF; CDR3nt: TGTGCCAGTAGTATCCAGGCAGGGGGTTCCGGGGAGCTGTTTTTT
d_gene: -; j_gene: TRBJ1-5; abundance: -; v_gene: TRBV19; CDR3aa: CATSSGRAGTQQPQHF; CDR3nt: TGTGCCACCTCTAGCGGCCGGGCAGGGACGCAACAGCCCCAGCATTTT
d_gene: -; j_gene: TRBJ1-5; abundance: once; v_gene: TRBV19; CDR3aa: CASRGGLSNQPQHF; CDR3nt: TGTGCCAGTAGGGGGGGGTTAAGCAATCAGCCCCAGCATTTT
d_gene: TRBD1; j_gene: TRBJ1-5; abundance: -; v_gene: TRBV7-2; CDR3aa: CASSSEEDRAGQPQHF; CDR3nt: TGTGCCAGCAGCTCCGAAGAGGACAGGGCAGGCCAGCCCCAGCATTTT
d_gene: TRBD2; j_gene: TRBJ2-2; abundance: -; v_gene: TRBV18; CDR3aa: CASSPRLAGTNTGELFF; CDR3nt: TGTGCCAGCTCACCACGGTTAGCGGGGACCAACACCGGGGAGCTGTTTTTT
d_gene: TRBD2; j_gene: TRBJ2-3; abundance: -; v_gene: TRBV9; CDR3aa: CASSVGLRGGHDTQYF; CDR3nt: TGTGCCAGCAGCGTAGGGTTGCGGGGGGGCCATGATACGCAGTATTTT
d_gene: -; j_gene: TRBJ2-7; abundance: -; v_gene: TRBV4-3; CDR3aa: CASSQDRVVYEQYF; CDR3nt: TGCGCCAGCAGCCAAGATCGGGTGGTCTACGAGCAGTACTTC
d_gene: -; j_gene: TRBJ1-2; abundance: -; v_gene: TRBV5-6; CDR3aa: CASSSVATAVGSRAYGYTF; CDR3nt: TGTGCCAGCAGCTCGGTGGCAACAGCGGTTGGGAGTCGGGCCTATGGCTACACCTTC
d_gene: -; j_gene: TRBJ2-2; abundance: -; v_gene: TRBV10-3; CDR3aa: CATRANTGELFF; CDR3nt: TGTGCCACCCGGGCGAACACCGGGGAGCTGTTTTTT